This TCR beta chain was recovered during a study of radiotherapy plus CTLA-4 blockade in lung cancer. The V end lost 0 bases, the J end lost 3 bases, and 11 bases lay between the germline ends. The germline CDR1 and CDR2 sequences are WNHNN and SYGVQD (reference sequence). The CDR3 covers 16 residues. With regard to this clone: The antigen is unknown.

Study-level points and caveats: There was expansion of tumor-derived TCR clones in blood after radiotherapy plus ipilimumab.

Only in-frame clones appear in the TCRdb table, and some are missing; sequencing was by immunoSEQ multiplex PCR. Of around 120,000 clones in the sample, just under 80% are singletons; the top ten hold approximately 5.2%. The source is a human donor with non-small cell lung cancer who had a partial response to radiotherapy plus ipilimumab. The sequences come from peripheral blood, collected from a patient treated with radiotherapy plus ipilimumab. The chain carries TRBV10-1 and TRBJ1-4, with D possibly matching TRBD1 (6 bases). This chain's CDR3 is CASSESRGGPNEKLFF. The DNA of the CDR3 is TGCGCCAGCAGTGAGTCTAGAGGGGGACCTAATGAAAAACTGTTTTTT.